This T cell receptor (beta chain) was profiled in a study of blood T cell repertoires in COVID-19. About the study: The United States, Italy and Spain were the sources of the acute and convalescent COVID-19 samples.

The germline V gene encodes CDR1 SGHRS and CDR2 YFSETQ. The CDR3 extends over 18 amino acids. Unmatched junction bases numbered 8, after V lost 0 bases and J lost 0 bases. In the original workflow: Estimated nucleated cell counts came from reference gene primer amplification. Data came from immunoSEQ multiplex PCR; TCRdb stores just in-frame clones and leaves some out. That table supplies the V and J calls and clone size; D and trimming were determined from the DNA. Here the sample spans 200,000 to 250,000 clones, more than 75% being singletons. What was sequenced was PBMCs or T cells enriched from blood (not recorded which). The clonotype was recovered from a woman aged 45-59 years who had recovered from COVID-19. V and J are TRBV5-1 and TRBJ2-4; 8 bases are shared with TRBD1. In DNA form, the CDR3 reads TGCGCCAGCAGCTTGGAGGGACAGGTGGCATCAGCCAAAAACATTCAGTACTTC. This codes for CASSLEGQVASAKNIQYF.